A selection of T cell receptor beta chains follows, all from one sample in a study of identifying expanded T cells in peripheral blood. Repertoires were generated with immunoSEQ multiplex PCR, while TCRdb's copy carries only in-frame clones and drops some. This table has some 90,000 clones, around 85% appearing once. The source material was blood. Receptors were obtained from a person aged 18-70 years in good health. CDR3s include the opening cysteine and the closing phenylalanine or tryptophan. Where a row states a size, it is once, few, many or the class of an expanded clone; other rows omit it.

-	TRBV18	TRBJ2-7	CASSPPGQGPHEQYF
-	TRBV5-6	TRBJ1-2	CASSFSPQTDVYGYTF
-	TRBV5-1	TRBJ2-2	CASSWDIANTGELFF
-	TRBV30	TRBJ1-6	CAWDETVGSPLHF
-	TRBV9	TRBJ2-1	CASSDRDRGFYNEQFF
-	TRBV14	TRBJ2-3	CASSLYRHGRGTDTQYF
-	TRBV7-8	TRBJ1-5	CASSYTGQGNQPQHF
few	TRBV2	TRBJ1-6	CASSKEQGINSPLHF
-	TRBV6-6	TRBJ2-3	CASSYPVKTDTQYF
-	TRBV6-6	TRBJ2-5	CASSYGWQGNQETQYF
-	TRBV5-1	TRBJ2-6	CASSLESGAGANVLTF
-	TRBV6-6	TRBJ1-4	CASSPADIDEKLFF
-	TRBV7-6	TRBJ1-1	CASSRGGLMNTEAFF
once	TRBV7-2	TRBJ2-5	CASSPGRLRTGETQYF
-	TRBV15	TRBJ2-3	CATSVRAASTDTQYF
-	TRBV2	TRBJ1-6	CASSAGYNSPLHF
-	TRBV6-6	TRBJ1-2	CASSYGRRPSGYTF
medium-sized	TRBV6-1	TRBJ1-5	CASRTGIDTDQPQHF
-	TRBV13	TRBJ1-3	CASTVQGAGPSGNTIYF
-	TRBV19	TRBJ2-5	CASSSGRYQETQYF
few	TRBV7-9	TRBJ1-6	CASSPRGGQTDSPLHF
-	TRBV27	TRBJ2-3	CASSSPGQGTDTQYF
-	TRBV19	TRBJ1-1	CASSKGAMNTEAFF
-	TRBV18	TRBJ1-5	CASSKQGRDSNQPQHF
-	TRBV9	TRBJ2-3	CASSVRGESTDTQYF
-	TRBV7-7	TRBJ1-1	CASRRGQGASFTEAFF
-	TRBV7-8	TRBJ2-2	CASTLGAGGFRGELFF
-	TRBV7-2	TRBJ1-2	CASSLGAGYGYTF
-	TRBV27	TRBJ1-2	CASSLRGVGTNYGYTF
-	TRBV5-4	TRBJ2-1	CASSLGLDEQFF
-	TRBV14	TRBJ1-2	CASSQAGTDGYTF
-	TRBV6-5	TRBJ2-7	CASSPNPSGGEYF
once	TRBV29-1	TRBJ1-2	CSCGEVGYGYTF
-	TRBV7-9	TRBJ1-4	CASSRGQGASLKELFF
-	TRBV21-1	TRBJ2-3	CASSKSRQVRLIENVDTQYF
-	TRBV5-1	TRBJ1-2	CASSLGQGVYGYTF
-	TRBV5-5	TRBJ1-3	CASSLQRTGGNTIYF
-	TRBV4-3	TRBJ1-6	CASSRDKENSPLHF
-	TRBV27	TRBJ2-2	CASSSGSSNTGELFF
-	TRBV27	TRBJ2-1	CASSTNRGLNEQFF
-	TRBV25-1	TRBJ1-4	CASAKEEKLFF
-	TRBV15	TRBJ2-1	CATSGGLAEQFF
-	TRBV15	TRBJ1-2	CATQLTGIDGYTF
-	TRBV6-5	TRBJ2-3	CASRGEGVTDTQYF
-	TRBV7-2	TRBJ2-7	CASSLATYEQYF
-	TRBV5-1	TRBJ2-5	CASSSDRVQETQYF
-	TRBV5-6	TRBJ1-5	CASSLGGGAGNQPQHF
-	TRBV7-7	TRBJ2-1	CATTTGLAVYNEQFF
-	TRBV7-2	TRBJ2-2	CASATPNTGELFF
-	TRBV21-1	TRBJ1-1	CASSKGTEPNTEAFF
-	TRBV6-5	TRBJ2-7	CASSSGTGGYEQYF
-	TRBV10-1	TRBJ2-1	CASMSGEGNEQFF
-	TRBV9	TRBJ2-1	CASKRQGGHEQFF
-	TRBV5-1	TRBJ1-6	CASSLDRGKSPLHF
-	TRBV7-8	TRBJ1-4	CASSLQRGRLFF
-	TRBV2	TRBJ1-5	CASSDTGGNQPQHF
-	TRBV21-1	TRBJ1-3	CASSKEWTGGDSGNTIYF
once	TRBV14	TRBJ1-1	CASSQDRGGGVTEAFF
-	TRBV28	TRBJ1-4	CASSPYREGKGEKLFF
-	TRBV7-9	TRBJ1-2	CASSRERNGYTF